This TCR beta chain originates from a study of tumor and adjacent non-tumor tissue in lung cancer. Germline lookup yields CDR1 DFQATT and CDR2 SNEGSKA (reference sequence). The CDR3 runs 15 residues. The V end lost 2 bases, the J end lost 4 bases, and 18 bases lay between the germline ends. The template was RNA from unsorted bulk tissue. Between August and November 2014, newly diagnosed, chemotherapy-naive lung cancer patients underwent thoracic surgery in China. Three rounds of nested PCR, following a modified ARM-PCR protocol, produced the TCRbeta library. TCRdb analysed the multiplex PCR reads with MiXCR anew, one entry per CDR3 protein. The sample contains fewer than 85,000 distinct CDR3 sequences, over 75% of which appear only once.

The source is a woman in her fifties or sixties with non-small cell lung cancer. V gene TRBV20-1 combines with J gene TRBJ2-7; D remains ambiguous. Sequencing was done on a sample of lung tumor tissue. The CDR3 region has the DNA TGCAGTGCTAGACCAATCGAGCGACCCCCATACGAGCAGTACGTC. It translates to CSARPIERPPYEQYV.